The TCR beta chain under discussion was sequenced for a study of glioma-infiltrating T cells after dendritic cell vaccination. V was clipped by 8 bases and J by 2 bases; unmatched bases: 1. Germline-derived CDR1 and CDR2 are SEHNR and FQNEAQ (reference sequence). The CDR3 has 13 amino acids. Assay: immunoSEQ multiplex PCR; the TCRdb copy retains only in-frame clones and omits some. The table includes over 55,000 clones, 65% to 90% detected once. PBMC sampling occurred before vaccination, two weeks after the third dose, and at progression. The sample was blood, taken before dendritic cell vaccination. The TCR originated in a human donor with glioblastoma. The V and J genes are TRBV7-9 and TRBJ1-1; 11 nucleotides agree with TRBD1. In DNA, the CDR3 is TGTGCCAGCTGGACAGGGGGCAACACTGAAGCTTTCTTT. This codes for CASWTGGNTEAFF.